What follows are 14 T cell receptor beta chains derived from one specimen sequenced in a study of blood T cell repertoires in COVID-19. Sequenced by immunoSEQ multiplex PCR; TCRdb stores in-frame clones only, minus some. Here the sample spans 270,000 or so clones, approximately 77% being singletons. The material sequenced was peripheral blood. The receptors stem from a woman aged 18-29 years with acute or convalescent COVID-19.

This clone has only a few counts. The chain recombines TRBV10-3 with TRBJ2-3, with 9 bases that match TRBD2. Germline CDR1 reads ENHRY; CDR2 reads SYGVKD. The CDR3 length is 14 residues. The ends lost 7 bases at V and 1 base at J; junction bases unmatched: 3. CDR3 nucleotide sequence: TGTGCCATCATGGAGCGGGAGGGCACAGATACGCAGTATTTT. Its translation is CAIMEREGTDTQYF.

The chain combines TRBV15 with TRBJ2-5, with TRBD2 matching 9 bases. Germline CDR1 LNHNV, CDR2 YYDKDF (reference sequence). The CDR3 runs 18 residues. The trim removed 6 bases at V and 1 base at J, leaving 15 bases unmatched. The CDR3 region has the DNA TGTGCCACCAGTCCACTCCTCCCGGGACTAGCATTCCAAGAGACCCAGTACTTC. Amino acids: CATSPLLPGLAFQETQYF.

V usage is TRBV29-1 and J usage is TRBJ2-6, with 8 positions matching TRBD1. Germline V gene data show CDR1 as SQVTM and CDR2 as ANQGSEA. This CDR3 region has 17 residues. Unmatched junction bases numbered 8, after V lost 0 bases and J lost 4 bases. CDR3 amino acids: CSVEDPDRVRGANVLTF. Written as DNA, the CDR3 is TGCAGCGTTGAAGATCCGGACAGGGTTAGAGGGGCCAACGTCCTGACTTTC.

The rearrangement joins TRBV4-1 to TRBJ2-7; 13 positions match TRBD2. V was pared by 4 bases and J by 6 bases, with 18 bases of the junction left unmatched. This CDR3 has 19 amino acids. Germline V lookup: CDR1 MGHRA, CDR2 YSYEKL. The CDR3 protein is CASSPGTAKTGTSGTEQYF. CDR3 bases: TGCGCCAGCAGCCCCGGGACAGCCAAAACCGGGACTAGCGGGACCGAGCAGTACTTC.

The gene calls are TRBV28 and TRBJ2-3; D may be TRBD2 (5 bases). This CDR3 comprises 16 residues. Trimming cost V 3 bases and J 2 bases, with 15 bases left between them. Germline CDR1 is MDHEN and CDR2 is SYDVKM. CDR3 sequence: CASSFWRAETTDTQYF. The CDR3 DNA reads TGTGCCAGCAGTTTTTGGCGGGCTGAAACCACAGATACGCAGTATTTT.

The V and J genes are TRBV6-5 and TRBJ1-2, with TRBD1 matching over 10 bases. The CDR3 totals 13 residues. J gave up 8 bases and V 2 bases, and 2 bases lay outside the gene matches. Germline CDR1 is MNHEY and CDR2 is SVGAGI. The CDR3 nucleotides are TGTGCCAGCAGTTACGGGACAGGGGAGGGCTACACCTTC. Translated, it gives CASSYGTGEGYTF.

This chain connects TRBV11-3 to TRBJ2-1, with D possibly matching TRBD2 (7 bases). The V end was cut by 2 bases, the J end by 0 bases, with 8 bases between. Per germline, CDR1 SGHNT and CDR2 YENEEA. This CDR3 region has 15 residues. The CDR3 reads CASSLRGASYNEQFF. The CDR3 nucleotides are TGTGCCAGCAGCTTACGGGGGGCCTCCTACAATGAGCAGTTCTTC.

The genes are TRBV4-2 and TRBJ1-1; D unclear. V was pared by 2 bases and J by 4 bases, with 11 bases between. CDR3 size: 14 residues. CDR1 is LGHNA and CDR2 is YNFKEQ in the germline V gene. CDR3 protein: CASSQYRGGTEAFF. The CDR3 nucleotides are TGTGCCAGCAGCCAATACCGGGGTGGCACTGAAGCTTTCTTT.

This chain joins TRBV4-3 and TRBJ1-4; the D gene is possibly TRBD1 (6 bases). CDR3 length: 14 residues. CDR1 is LGHNA and CDR2 is YSLEER in the germline V gene. Trimming stripped 3 bases from V and 6 bases from J, with 11 bases between. The CDR3 protein is CASSHARGYEKLFF. The CDR3 DNA reads TGCGCCAGCAGCCACGCCAGGGGATATGAAAAACTGTTTTTT.

Only a few counts were recorded for this clone. This chain joins TRBV6-5 and TRBJ1-2; D may be TRBD1 (6 bases). This CDR3 spans 13 amino acids. CDR1 is MNHEY, CDR2 SVGAGI, per germline. V dropped 4 bases and J dropped 4 bases, with 10 bases sitting between them. The CDR3 nucleotides are TGTGCCAGCAGTTCACAGGGTTTCTATGGCTACACCTTC. This encodes CASSSQGFYGYTF.

The CDR3 loop reads CASSLGQGPEAFF. CDR3 nucleotide sequence: TGTGCCAGCTCACTGGGACAGGGGCCTGAAGCTTTCTTT. The rearrangement joins TRBV18 to TRBJ1-1; 10 nucleotides match TRBD1. In germline, CDR1 is KGHSH, CDR2 LQKENI. V lost 4 bases, J lost 6 bases, and 2 bases stayed unmatched. This CDR3 has 13 amino acids.

The chain has TRBV27 and TRBJ2-3; TRBD2 matches 9 bases. CDR3 length equals 18 residues. V lost 6 bases, J lost 0 bases, and 13 bases stayed unmatched. CDR1 and CDR2 from the germline V gene are MNHEY and SMNVEV (reference sequence). CDR3 nucleotides: TGTGCCAGCAGCCGCCGGGTGGGGACTAGCTTAAGCACAGATACGCAGTATTTT. Translating gives CASSRRVGTSLSTDTQYF.

The DNA for the CDR3 is TGTGCCAGCTCCACGACAGGGTATAATTCACCCCTCCACTTT. The encoded protein is CASSTTGYNSPLHF. The chain has TRBV18 and TRBJ1-6, with 7 bases lining up with TRBD1. V gave up 6 bases and J gave up 4 bases; unmatched junction bases: 3. The CDR3 runs 14 residues. CDR1 is KGHSH and CDR2 is LQKENI in the germline V gene.

The J gene is TRBJ1-1, the V gene TRBV2; 7 bases are shared with TRBD1. In germline, CDR1 is SNHLY, CDR2 FYNNEI. The V and J ends lost 6 bases and 10 bases, in that order; junction bases with no gene match: 14. The length of the CDR3 is 14 residues. The CDR3 loop is CASRKGQVDRGAFF. The DNA of the CDR3 is TGTGCCAGCAGAAAAGGACAGGTTGATCGTGGAGCTTTCTTT. Together with reference TRBV2 and TRBJ1-1, the CDR3 gives the full variable domain: EPEVTQTPSHQVTQMGQEVILRCVPISNHLYFYWYRQILGQKVEFLVSFYNNEISEKSEIFDDQFSVERPDGSNFTLKIRSTKLEDSAMYFCASRKGQVDRGAFFGQGTRLTVV.